This T cell receptor (beta chain) was recorded in a study of shared T cell receptors in the human thymus. Clones were sequenced by immunoSEQ multiplex PCR, and TCRdb holds only the in-frame ones, with some missing. This sample has roughly 550,000 clones, with around 82% found just once. This CDR3 comprises 13 residues. Per the germline V gene, CDR1 is MDHEN and CDR2 is SYDVKM. Losses at the gene ends were 3 bases for V and 6 bases for J; bases not matched to a gene: 1. Another study also made use of these data, one on human thymus T cells. This second study notes: Donation was from healthy Finnish infants who were having corrective surgery that addressed congenital heart defects. Surgeons resected thymus tissue during corrective heart surgery. The authors found apparently biased V and J gene usage in thymic and blood repertoires. As related research reported, thymic repertoires overlapped highly among unrelated individuals.

The chain recombines TRBV28 with TRBJ1-1, with TRBD1 matching 10 bases. Source material: thymocytes. The source is a boy under two years old with a congenital heart defect. In DNA form, the CDR3 reads TGTGCCAGCAGTTTCGACAGGGGGCCTGAAGCTTTCTTT. Its translation: CASSFDRGPEAFF. Combining the CDR3 with reference TRBV28 and TRBJ1-1 gives the whole variable domain DVKVTQSSRYLVKRTGEKVFLECVQDMDHENMFWYRQDPGLGLRLIYFSYDVKMKEKGDIPEGYSVSREKKERFSLILESASTNQTSMYLCASSFDRGPEAFFGQGTRLTVV.